This T cell receptor beta chain was sequenced for a study of T-cell memory formation after mild COVID-19. The junction had 13 bases not matched to a gene; V was cut back by 5 bases and J by 4 bases. Germline values: CDR1 MGHRA, CDR2 YSYEKL. The CDR3 is made up of 17 amino acids. MiXCR, applied by TCRdb to the 5' RACE reads, yields one record per CDR3 protein. This table has about 400,000 distinct CDR3 sequences, about a sixth appearing once. The TCR sequence derives from a man between 18 and 35 years old who had mild COVID-19 (a few samples of this study predate the infection). Cell type and time point are not known. The chain links TRBV4-1 to TRBJ2-5; the match to TRBD2 covers 10 bases. The sample taken for sequencing was PBMCs or a T cell subset sorted from them (not recorded which). CDR3 bases: TGCGCCAGCAGCTCCGGTTCCTTAGCGGGGGGCTTAGAGACCCAGTACTTC. This encodes CASSSGSLAGGLETQYF.